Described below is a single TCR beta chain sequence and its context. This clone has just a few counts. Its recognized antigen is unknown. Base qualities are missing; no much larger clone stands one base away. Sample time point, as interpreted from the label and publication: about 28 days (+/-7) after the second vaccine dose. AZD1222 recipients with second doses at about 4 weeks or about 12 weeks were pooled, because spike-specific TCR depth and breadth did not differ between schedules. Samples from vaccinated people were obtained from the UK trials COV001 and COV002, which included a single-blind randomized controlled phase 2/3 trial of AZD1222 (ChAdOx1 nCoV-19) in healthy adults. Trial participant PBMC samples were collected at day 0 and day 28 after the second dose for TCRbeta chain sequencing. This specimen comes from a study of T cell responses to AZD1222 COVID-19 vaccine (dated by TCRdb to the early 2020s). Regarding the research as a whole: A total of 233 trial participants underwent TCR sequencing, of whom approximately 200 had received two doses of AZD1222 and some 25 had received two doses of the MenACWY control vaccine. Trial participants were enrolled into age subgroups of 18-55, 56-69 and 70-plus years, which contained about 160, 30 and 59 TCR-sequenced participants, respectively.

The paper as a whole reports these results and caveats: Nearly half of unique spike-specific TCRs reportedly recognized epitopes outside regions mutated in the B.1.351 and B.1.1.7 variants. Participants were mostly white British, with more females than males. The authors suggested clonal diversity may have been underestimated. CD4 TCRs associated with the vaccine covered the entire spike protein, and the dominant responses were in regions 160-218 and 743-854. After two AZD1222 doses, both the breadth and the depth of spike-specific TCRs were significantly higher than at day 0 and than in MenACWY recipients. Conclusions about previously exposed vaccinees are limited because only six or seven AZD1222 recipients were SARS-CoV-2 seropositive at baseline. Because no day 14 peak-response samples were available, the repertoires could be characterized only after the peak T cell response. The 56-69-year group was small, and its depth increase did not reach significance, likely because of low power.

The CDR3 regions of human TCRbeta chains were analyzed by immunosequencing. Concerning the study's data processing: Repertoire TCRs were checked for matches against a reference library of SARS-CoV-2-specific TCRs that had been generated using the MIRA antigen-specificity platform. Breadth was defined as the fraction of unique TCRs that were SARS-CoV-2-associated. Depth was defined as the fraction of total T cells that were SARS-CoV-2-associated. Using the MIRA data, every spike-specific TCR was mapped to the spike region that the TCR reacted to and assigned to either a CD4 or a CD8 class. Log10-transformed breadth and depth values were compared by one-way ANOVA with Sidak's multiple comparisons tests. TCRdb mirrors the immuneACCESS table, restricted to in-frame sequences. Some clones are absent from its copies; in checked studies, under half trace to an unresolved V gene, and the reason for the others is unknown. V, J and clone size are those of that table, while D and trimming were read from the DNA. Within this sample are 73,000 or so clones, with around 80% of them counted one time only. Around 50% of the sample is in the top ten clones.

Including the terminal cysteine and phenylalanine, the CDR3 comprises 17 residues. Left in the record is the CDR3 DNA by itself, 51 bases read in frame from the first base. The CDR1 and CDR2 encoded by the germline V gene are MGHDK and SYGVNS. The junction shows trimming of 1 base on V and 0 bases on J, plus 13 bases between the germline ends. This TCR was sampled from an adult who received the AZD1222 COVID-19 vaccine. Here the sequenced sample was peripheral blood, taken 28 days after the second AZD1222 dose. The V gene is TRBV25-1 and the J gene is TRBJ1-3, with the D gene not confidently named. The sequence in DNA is TGTGCCAGCAGTGAATTGGAGGCTCACTCCTCTGGAAACACCATATATTTT. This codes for CASSELEAHSSGNTIYF.